The sequence of this T cell receptor (beta chain) was determined in a study of spatial heterogeneity in lung cancer. Study in general: Alpha-chain detections were consistently fewer than beta-chain detections among the sequences. Whole-study findings and limits: At tumor resection, ubiquitous expanded TCRs were detected in blood more often than later.

At least ten counts were recorded for this clonotype. What it recognizes is unknown. Time point of the sample: sample taken at primary tumor resection. Tumor, nontumor lung or frozen PBMC supplied whole RNA that was sequenced unsorted. The germline CDR1 and CDR2 sequences are SGHNT and YYREEE (reference sequence). The ends lost 5 bases at V and 4 bases at J; junction bases unmatched: 3. There are 14 residues in the CDR3. TCRdb independently ran MiXCR on the 5' RACE reads; one entry per CDR3 protein. The sample has more than 85,000 distinct CDR3 sequences, approximately 8.5% seen once. The TCR was taken from a male donor with early-stage non-small cell lung cancer. The sequences come from PBMCs, collected at surgery. This chain links TRBV5-4 with TRBJ2-3; 11 positions agree with TRBD2. The CDR3 here is CASSLAGGADTQYF. CDR3 in DNA: TGTGCCAGCAGTTTAGCGGGGGGGGCAGATACGCAGTATTTT.